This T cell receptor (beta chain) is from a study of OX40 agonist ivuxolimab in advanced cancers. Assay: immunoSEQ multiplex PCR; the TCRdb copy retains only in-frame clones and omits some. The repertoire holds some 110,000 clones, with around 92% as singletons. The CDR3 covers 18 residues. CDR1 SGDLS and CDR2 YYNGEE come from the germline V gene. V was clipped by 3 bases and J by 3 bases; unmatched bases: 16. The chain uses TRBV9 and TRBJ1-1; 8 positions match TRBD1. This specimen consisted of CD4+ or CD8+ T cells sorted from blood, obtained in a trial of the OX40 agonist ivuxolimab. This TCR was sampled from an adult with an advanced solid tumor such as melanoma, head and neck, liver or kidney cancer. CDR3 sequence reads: CASSGEAWGPDRDTEAFF. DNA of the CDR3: TGTGCCAGCAGCGGGGAGGCTTGGGGTCCGGACAGGGACACTGAAGCTTTCTTT.